Reported below is one TCR beta chain. The germline gives CDR1 SEHNR, CDR2 FQNEAQ (reference sequence). The trim removed 5 bases at V and 8 bases at J, leaving 11 bases unmatched. This CDR3 spans 14 amino acids. These data originate in a study of blood T cell repertoires in COVID-19. Study details: The United States, Italy and Spain supplied acute and convalescent COVID-19 samples. PBMCs, B-cell-depleted T cells, or T cells provided the cDNA or gDNA that made up the material.

Authors' methods: Reference gene primers were amplified, and this amplification served to estimate nucleated cell counts. TCRdb's copy holds only in-frame clones and misses some; the assay was immunoSEQ multiplex PCR. The D gene and trimming were derived from the DNA, and the V and J assignments and clone size from that table. The table has about 260,000 clones, around 82% seen once. This sequence was found in a woman between 50 and 59 years old who had recovered from COVID-19. This chain uses TRBV7-9 with TRBJ1-2; 7 bases are shared with TRBD1. The sample consisted of peripheral blood. In DNA, the CDR3 is TGTGCCAGCAGCCGGGACAGCTACAATGGGGGCTACACCTTC. This gives the protein CASSRDSYNGGYTF. Supplemented by reference TRBV7-9 and TRBJ1-2, the full variable domain reads DTGVSQNPRHKITKRGQNVTFRCDPISEHNRLYWYRQTLGQGPEFLTYFQNEAQLEKSRLLSDRFSAERPKGSFSTLEIQRTEQGDSAMYLCASSRDSYNGGYTFGSGTRLTVV.